This T cell receptor (beta chain) was identified in a study of blood T cell repertoires in COVID-19. As for the study in general: COVID-19 samples, acute and convalescent, were from the United States, Italy and Spain. Sample material is recorded as cDNA or gDNA derived from T cells, B-cell-depleted T cells, or PBMCs.

The germline V gene encodes CDR1 PRHDT and CDR2 FYEKMQ (reference sequence). The V end was cut by 5 bases, the J end by 7 bases, with 8 bases between. The CDR3 sequence is 12 residues long. Only in-frame clones appear in the TCRdb table, and some are missing; sequencing was by immunoSEQ multiplex PCR. The table has about 250,000 clones, around 88% seen once. Recruited during active infection, patients (from Seattle) were subsequently followed longitudinally. The sequencing sample was made of peripheral blood. This sequence joins TRBV13 and TRBJ2-2, with D hard to call. The sequence came from a woman in her 30s with COVID-19, enrolled during active disease. The CDR3 here is CASSPIGGELFF. CDR3 in DNA: TGTGCCAGCAGCCCTATCGGCGGGGAGCTGTTTTTT.